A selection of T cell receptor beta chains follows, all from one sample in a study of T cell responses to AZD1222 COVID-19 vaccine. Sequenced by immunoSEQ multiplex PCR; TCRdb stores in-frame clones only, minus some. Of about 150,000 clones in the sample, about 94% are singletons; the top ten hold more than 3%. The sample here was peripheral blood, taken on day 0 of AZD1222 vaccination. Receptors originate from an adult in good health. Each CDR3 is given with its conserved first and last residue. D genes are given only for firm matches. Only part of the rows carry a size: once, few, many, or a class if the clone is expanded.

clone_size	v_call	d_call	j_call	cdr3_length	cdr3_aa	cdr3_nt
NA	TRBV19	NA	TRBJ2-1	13	CASRLDGYNEQFF	TGTGCCAGTAGATTAGACGGCTACAATGAGCAGTTCTTC
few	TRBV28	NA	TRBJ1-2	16	CASKKTIQDLNYGYTF	TGTGCCAGTAAGAAAACGATCCAGGACTTAAACTATGGCTACACCTTC
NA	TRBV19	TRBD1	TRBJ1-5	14	CASSFEDRRQPQHF	TGTGCCAGTAGTTTCGAGGACAGGAGACAGCCCCAGCATTTT
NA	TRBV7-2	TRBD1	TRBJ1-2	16	CASSLIGQGGSYGYTF	TGTGCCAGCAGCTTAATTGGGCAGGGGGGGAGCTATGGCTACACCTTC
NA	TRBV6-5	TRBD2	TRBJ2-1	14	CASSPYSGVNEQFF	TGTGCCAGCAGTCCCTATAGCGGGGTTAATGAGCAGTTCTTC
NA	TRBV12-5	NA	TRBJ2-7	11	CASGLAYEQYF	TGTGCTAGTGGTTTGGCCTACGAGCAGTACTTC
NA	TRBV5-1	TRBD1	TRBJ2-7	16	CASSPTGDHLLYEQYF	TGCGCCAGCAGCCCGACAGGGGACCACCTGTTATACGAGCAGTACTTC
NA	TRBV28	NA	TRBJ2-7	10	CASRTYEQYF	TGTGCCAGCAGGACCTACGAGCAGTACTTC
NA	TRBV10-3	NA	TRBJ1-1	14	CAISFSARGSEAFF	TGTGCCATCAGTTTCTCCGCAAGGGGTTCTGAAGCTTTCTTT
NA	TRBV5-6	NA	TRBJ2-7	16	CASSLVDRRSSYEQYF	TGTGCCAGCAGCTTGGTGGACCGCCGGAGCTCCTACGAGCAGTACTTC
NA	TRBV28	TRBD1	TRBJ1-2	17	CASSFQRGGQGPPGYTF	TGTGCCAGCAGCTTCCAAAGGGGTGGACAGGGGCCACCTGGCTACACCTTC
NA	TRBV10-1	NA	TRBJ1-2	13	CASSDQGTYGYTF	TGCGCCAGCAGTGACCAGGGTACATATGGCTACACCTTC
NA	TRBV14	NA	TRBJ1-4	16	CASSHPTGAPFAKLFF	TGTGCCAGCAGCCATCCAACCGGGGCCCCCTTTGCAAAACTGTTTTTT
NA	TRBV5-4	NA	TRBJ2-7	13	CASSLDAGDEQYF	TGTGCCAGCAGCTTGGACGCAGGCGACGAGCAGTACTTC
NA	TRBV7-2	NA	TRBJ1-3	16	CASSFSGASSGNTIYF	TGTGCCAGCAGCTTTAGTGGGGCGAGCTCTGGAAACACCATATATTTT
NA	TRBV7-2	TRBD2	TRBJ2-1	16	CASSVVAGGPYNEQFF	TGTGCCAGCAGCGTAGTAGCGGGAGGGCCCTACAATGAGCAGTTCTTC
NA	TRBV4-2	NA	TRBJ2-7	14	CASSQGRQAYEQYF	TGTGCCAGCAGCCAAGGAAGACAGGCCTACGAGCAGTACTTC
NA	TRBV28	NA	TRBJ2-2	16	CASIERNGGHTGELFF	TGTGCCAGCATTGAGCGAAATGGGGGGCACACCGGGGAGCTGTTTTTT
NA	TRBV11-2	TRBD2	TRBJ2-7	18	CASSLIFRGGRVTYEQYF	TGTGCCAGCAGCTTGATTTTTCGTGGCGGGAGGGTGACCTACGAGCAGTACTTC
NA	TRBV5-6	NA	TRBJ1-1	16	CASSLGGWGLNTEAFF	TGTGCCAGCAGCTTGGGGGGCTGGGGGTTGAACACTGAAGCTTTCTTT
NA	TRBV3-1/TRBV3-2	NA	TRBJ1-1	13	CASSQVLGLGAFF	TGTGCCAGCAGCCAAGTCCTGGGCTTAGGAGCTTTCTTT
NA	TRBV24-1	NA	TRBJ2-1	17	CATSDFGIGRSYNEQFF	TGTGCCACCAGTGATTTTGGGATCGGTCGTTCCTACAATGAGCAGTTCTTC
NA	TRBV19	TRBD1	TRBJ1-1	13	CATQVDRATEAFF	TGTGCCACCCAAGTCGACAGGGCGACTGAAGCTTTCTTT
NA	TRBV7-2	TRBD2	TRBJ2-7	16	CASSLATSGRPYEQYF	TGTGCCAGCAGCTTAGCGACTAGCGGGAGGCCTTACGAGCAGTACTTC
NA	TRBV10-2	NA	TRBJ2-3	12	CASSALGDTQYF	TGCGCCAGCAGTGCGCTTGGAGATACGCAGTATTTT
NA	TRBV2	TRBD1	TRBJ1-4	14	CASSGGTGLEKLFF	TGTGCCAGCAGTGGGGGGACAGGGCTTGAAAAACTGTTTTTT
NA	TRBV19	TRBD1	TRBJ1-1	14	CASEAGQMNTEAFF	TGTGCCAGTGAGGCGGGACAGATGAACACTGAAGCTTTCTTT
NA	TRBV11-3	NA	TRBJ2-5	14	CASSSLGVEETQYF	TGTGCCAGCAGCAGTCTCGGGGTAGAAGAGACCCAGTACTTC
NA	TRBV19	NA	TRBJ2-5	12	CASSGTPETQYF	TGTGCCAGTTCGGGCACCCCAGAGACCCAGTACTTC
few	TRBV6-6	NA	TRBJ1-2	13	CASSQLGGYGYTF	TGTGCCAGCAGTCAGCTAGGAGGTTACGGCTACACCTTC
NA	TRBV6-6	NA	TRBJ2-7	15	CASSYESALNYEQYF	TGTGCCAGCAGTTACGAATCGGCTTTAAACTACGAGCAGTACTTC
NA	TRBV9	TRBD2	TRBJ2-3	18	CASSVVPSLAGGTDTQYF	TGTGCCAGCAGCGTAGTCCCCTCGCTAGCGGGAGGAACAGATACGCAGTATTTT
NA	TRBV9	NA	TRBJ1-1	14	CASRPGMSNTEAFF	TGTGCCAGCCGCCCAGGCATGTCGAACACTGAAGCTTTCTTT
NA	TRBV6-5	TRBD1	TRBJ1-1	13	CASSRQGGSEAFF	TGTGCCAGCAGTCGACAGGGGGGGAGTGAAGCTTTCTTT
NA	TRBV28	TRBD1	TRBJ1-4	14	CASTTTGWDEKLFF	TGTGCCAGCACCACGACAGGGTGGGATGAAAAACTGTTTTTT
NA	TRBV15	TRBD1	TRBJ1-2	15	CATSTRTGGYYGYTF	TGTGCCACCAGCACTCGGACAGGGGGGTACTATGGCTACACCTTC
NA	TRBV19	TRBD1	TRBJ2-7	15	CASSPRDRYTYEQYF	TGTGCCAGTAGTCCACGGGACAGGTACACCTACGAGCAGTACTTC
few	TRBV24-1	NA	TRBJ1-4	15	CATSAGGATNEKLFF	TGTGCCACCAGTGCCGGGGGTGCAACTAATGAAAAACTGTTTTTT
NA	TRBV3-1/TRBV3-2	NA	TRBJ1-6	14	CASSQTGPNSPLHF	TGTGCCAGCAGCCAAACAGGCCCTAATTCACCCCTCCACTTT
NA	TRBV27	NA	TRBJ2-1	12	CASSLLGNEQFF	TGTGCCAGCAGCCTGCTTGGCAATGAGCAGTTCTTC
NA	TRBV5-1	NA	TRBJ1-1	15	CASSLNRHPNTEAFF	TGCGCCAGCAGCCTGAACAGGCACCCGAACACTGAAGCTTTCTTT
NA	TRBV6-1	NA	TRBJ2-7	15	CASSERGSLPYEQYF	TGTGCCAGCAGTGAGAGAGGGAGCCTCCCCTACGAGCAGTACTTC
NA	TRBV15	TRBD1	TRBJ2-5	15	CATSRERQGGETQYF	TGTGCCACCAGCAGGGAGCGACAGGGCGGGGAGACCCAGTACTTC
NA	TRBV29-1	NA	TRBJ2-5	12	CSVLEMGETQYF	TGCAGCGTTCTCGAAATGGGAGAGACCCAGTACTTC
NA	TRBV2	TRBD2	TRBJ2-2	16	CASRVLAGLNTGELFF	TGTGCCAGCAGGGTTTTAGCGGGCCTGAACACCGGGGAGCTGTTTTTT
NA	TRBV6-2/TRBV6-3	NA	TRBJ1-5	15	CASSYLGASNQPQHF	TGTGCCAGCAGTTACTTGGGCGCGAGTAATCAGCCCCAGCATTTT
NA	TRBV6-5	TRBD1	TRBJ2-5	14	CASSGQEKQETQYF	TGTGCCAGCAGCGGACAGGAGAAGCAAGAGACCCAGTACTTC
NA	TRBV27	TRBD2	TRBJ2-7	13	CATGRASSYEQYF	TGTGCCACCGGGAGGGCCAGTTCCTACGAGCAGTACTTC
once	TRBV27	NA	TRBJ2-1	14	CASNRGRIGNEQFF	TGTGCCAGCAATAGGGGGAGGATCGGTAATGAGCAGTTCTTC
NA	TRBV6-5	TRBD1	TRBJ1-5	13	CASSYRGQQPQHF	TGTGCCAGCAGCTACAGGGGGCAGCAGCCCCAGCATTTT
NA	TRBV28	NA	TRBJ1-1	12	CASRSVNTEAFF	TGTGCCAGCAGGTCTGTAAACACTGAAGCTTTCTTT
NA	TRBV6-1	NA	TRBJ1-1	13	CASSERMAAKAFF	TGTGCCAGCAGTGAACGGATGGCGGCTAAAGCTTTCTTT
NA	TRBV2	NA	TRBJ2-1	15	CASDMGLHSYNEQFF	TGTGCCAGCGATATGGGACTCCACTCCTACAATGAGCAGTTCTTC
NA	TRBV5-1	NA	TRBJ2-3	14	CASSIGRITDTQYF	TGCGCCAGCAGCATCGGACGGATTACAGATACGCAGTATTTT
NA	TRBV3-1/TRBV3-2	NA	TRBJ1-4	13	CASSPLDGEKLFF	TGTGCCAGCAGCCCACTGGACGGCGAAAAACTGTTTTTT
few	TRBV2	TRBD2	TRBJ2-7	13	CASIQREFYEQYF	TGTGCCAGCATCCAGCGGGAGTTCTACGAGCAGTACTTC
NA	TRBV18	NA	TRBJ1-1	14	CASSPGQLDTEAFF	TGTGCCAGCTCACCTGGACAGCTCGACACTGAAGCTTTCTTT
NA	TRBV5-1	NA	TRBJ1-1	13	CASPGRKNTEAFF	TGCGCCAGCCCGGGACGGAAGAACACTGAAGCTTTCTTT